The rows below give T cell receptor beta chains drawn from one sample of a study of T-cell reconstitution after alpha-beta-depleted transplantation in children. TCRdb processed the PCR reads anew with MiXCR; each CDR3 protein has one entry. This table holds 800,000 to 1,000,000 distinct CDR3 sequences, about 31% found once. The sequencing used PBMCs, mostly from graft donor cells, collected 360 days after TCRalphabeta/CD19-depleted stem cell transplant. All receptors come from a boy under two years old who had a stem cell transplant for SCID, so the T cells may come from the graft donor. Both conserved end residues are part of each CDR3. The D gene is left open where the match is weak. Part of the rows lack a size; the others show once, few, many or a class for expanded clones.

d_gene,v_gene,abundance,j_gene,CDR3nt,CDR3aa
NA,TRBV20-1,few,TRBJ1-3,TGCAGTGCTAGACAGGGCCCTGGAAACACCATATATTTT,CSARQGPGNTIYF
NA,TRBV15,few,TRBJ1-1,TGTGCCACCAGGTCAGACCGTCTGACTGAAGCTTTCTTT,CATRSDRLTEAFF
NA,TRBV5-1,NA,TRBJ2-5,TGCGCCAGCAGCTTGCAGGAGGGGTTAGCGGCCCAAGAGACCCAGTACTTC,CASSLQEGLAAQETQYF
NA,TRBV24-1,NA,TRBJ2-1,TGTGCCACCAGTGGCGGAAAGGGTAGCTACAATGAGCAGTTCTTC,CATSGGKGSYNEQFF
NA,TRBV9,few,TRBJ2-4,TGTGCCAGCTCCCATTCGACTAGGGAAGCCTTAGCCAAAAACATTCAGTACTTC,CASSHSTREALAKNIQYF
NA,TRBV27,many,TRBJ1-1,TGTGCCAGCAGTCCTAGACTGGGAGTTTCTGAAGCTTTCTTT,CASSPRLGVSEAFF
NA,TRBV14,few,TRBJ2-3,TGTGCCAGCAGCCAATTCTCGCGGGTTAGCACAGATACGCAGTATTTT,CASSQFSRVSTDTQYF
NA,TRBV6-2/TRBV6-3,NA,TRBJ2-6,TGTGCCAGCAGTTCCCTTCATCGGCCCTCTGGGGCCAACGTCCTGACTTTC,CASSSLHRPSGANVLTF
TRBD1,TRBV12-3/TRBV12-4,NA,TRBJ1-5,TGTGCCAGCAGGGTGGGACAGGGAAGCCAGCCCCAGCATTTT,CASRVGQGSQPQHF
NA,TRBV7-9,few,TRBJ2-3,TGTGCCAGCAGCTTAGAAGGGGGGGCCTTGGCAGATACGCAGTATTTT,CASSLEGGALADTQYF
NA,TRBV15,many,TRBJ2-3,TGTGCCACCAGCAGCATGAAGGGGGGCACAGATACGCAGTATTTT,CATSSMKGGTDTQYF
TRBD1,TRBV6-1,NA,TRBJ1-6,TGTGCCAGCAGACGACAGGGCATCAATTCACCCCTCCACTTT,CASRRQGINSPLHF
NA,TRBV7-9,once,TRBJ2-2,TGTGCCAGCAGCTTAGGTGCCCTCGCTACCGGGGAGCTGTTTTTT,CASSLGALATGELFF
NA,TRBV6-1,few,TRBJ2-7,TGTGCCAGCAGTGTATCGGCCGTCTTCTCCTACGAGCAGTACTTC,CASSVSAVFSYEQYF
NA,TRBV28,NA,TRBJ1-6,TGTGCCAGCAGTTTAGGCGGCAGCCTTAGTTCACCCCTCCACTTT,CASSLGGSLSSPLHF
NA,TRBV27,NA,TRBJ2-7,TGTGCCAGCAGCGAATTGACGAGGAGCTCCTACGAGCAGTACTTC,CASSELTRSSYEQYF
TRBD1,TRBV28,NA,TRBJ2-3,TGTGCCAGCATTCAGGGGGGCACAGATACGCAGTATTTT,CASIQGGTDTQYF
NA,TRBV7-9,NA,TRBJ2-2,TGTGCCAGCACCCCGGTGGGGGGGCTCGGCACCGGGGAGCTGTTTTTT,CASTPVGGLGTGELFF
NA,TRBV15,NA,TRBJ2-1,TGTGCCACCAGCAGATTTCAGGGGGGCTCCTACAATGAGCAGTTCTTC,CATSRFQGGSYNEQFF
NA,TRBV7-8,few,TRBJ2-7,TGTGCCAGCAGCTCCCCGTCGGCATACGAGCAGTACTTC,CASSSPSAYEQYF
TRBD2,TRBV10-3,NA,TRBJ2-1,TGTGCCATCAGTGAGTCGGAAGCGGGGGCCCTCAATGAGCAGTTCTTC,CAISESEAGALNEQFF
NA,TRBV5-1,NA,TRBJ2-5,TGCGCCAGCAGCTTGGCCCGGCCGGAGGAGACCCAGTACTTC,CASSLARPEETQYF
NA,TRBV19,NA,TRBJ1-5,TGTGCCAGTAGTATGGGACACGCGGGCAGCCACCAGCCCCAGCATTTT,CASSMGHAGSHQPQHF
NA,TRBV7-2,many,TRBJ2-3,TGTGCCAGCAGACTGACGGGGAACCTATACACAGATACGCAGTATTTT,CASRLTGNLYTDTQYF
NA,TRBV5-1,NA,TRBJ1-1,TGCGCCAGCAGCCTTGGGTGGGGTCGTGGCACTGAAGCTTTCTTT,CASSLGWGRGTEAFF
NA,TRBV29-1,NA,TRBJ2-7,TGCAGCGTTGAAGATGAGGCGGTCTACGAGCAGTACTTC,CSVEDEAVYEQYF
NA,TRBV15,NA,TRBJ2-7,TGTGCCACCAGCCGAGACAGGGCGCGGGGGTACGAGCAGTACTTC,CATSRDRARGYEQYF
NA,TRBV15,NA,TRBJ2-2,TGTGCCACCAGCAGGGATCTAGGGCGGTACGGCGGGGAGCTGTTTTTT,CATSRDLGRYGGELFF
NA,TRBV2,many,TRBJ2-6,TGTGCCAGCAAGGTGGCCAACGTCCTGACTTTC,CASKVANVLTF
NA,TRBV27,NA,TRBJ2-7,TGTGCCAGCAGTTTATGGGGGGAAGACGAGCAGTACTTC,CASSLWGEDEQYF
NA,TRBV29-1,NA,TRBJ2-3,TGCAGCGTTGAGTGGGATACGCAGTATTTT,CSVEWDTQYF
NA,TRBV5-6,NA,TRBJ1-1,TGTGCCAGCAGCTTGGCCCTGGGCCGGCCGGGGGCTTTCTTT,CASSLALGRPGAFF
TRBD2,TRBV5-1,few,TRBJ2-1,TGCGCCAGCAGCTCCGGTGGCACTAGCGGGGGAATTGAGCAGTTCTTC,CASSSGGTSGGIEQFF
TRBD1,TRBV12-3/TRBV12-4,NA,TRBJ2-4,TGTGCCAGCAGTTTTCAGGGACAGGGGGTGAACATTCAGTACTTC,CASSFQGQGVNIQYF
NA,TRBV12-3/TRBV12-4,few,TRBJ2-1,TGTGCCAGCAGTCTTCTTCCGGGATTACGTTACAATGAGCAGTTCTTC,CASSLLPGLRYNEQFF
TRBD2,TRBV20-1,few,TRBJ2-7,TGCAGTGCTAGTATCGGGGGGGAAGAGCAGTACTTC,CSASIGGEEQYF
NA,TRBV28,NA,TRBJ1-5,TGTGCCAGCAGTTTCAGGGCTCGCAATCAGCCCCAGCATTTT,CASSFRARNQPQHF
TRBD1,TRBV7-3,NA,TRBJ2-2,TGTGCCAGCAGCCCCCATCCAGGGGGCACCGGGGAGCTGTTTTTT,CASSPHPGGTGELFF
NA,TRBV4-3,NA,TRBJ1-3,TGCGCCAGCAGCCAAACGGATCCGCGAAACACCATATATTTT,CASSQTDPRNTIYF
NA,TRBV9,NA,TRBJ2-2,TGTGCCAGCAGCGTAACAACCCACACCGGGGAGCTGTTTTTT,CASSVTTHTGELFF